Below, 28 T cell receptor beta chains from the same sample are listed, as sequenced in a study of blood T cell repertoires in COVID-19. Assay used: immunoSEQ multiplex PCR; TCRdb lists only in-frame clones, some missing. The data contain 340,000 or so clones, just over 85% of them singletons. The source material was PBMCs or T cells enriched from blood (not recorded which). All receptors derive from a woman aged 40-49 years with acute COVID-19.

This chain links TRBV6-2 or TRBV6-3 with TRBJ2-7; possible D gene TRBD2, 6 bases. Between the trimmed V and J ends, which lost 1 base and 2 bases, there was a span of 12 bases. The CDR3 is 15 residues long. Germline loops: CDR1 MNHEY, CDR2 SVGEGT. The CDR3 DNA reads TGTGCCAGCAGTTACTGGCCAGGAGGGGCCTACGAGCAGTACTTC. This gives the protein CASSYWPGGAYEQYF.

The chain employs TRBV5-4 and TRBJ1-1; 7 bases agree with TRBD1. V dropped 8 bases and J dropped 5; count of bases not matched to a gene: 9. The CDR3 contains 13 residues. The germline V gene has CDR1 SGHNT and CDR2 YYREEE (reference sequence). CDR3 nucleotides: TGTGCCAGTTCTGACAGGGTAAAAACTGAAGCTTTCTTT. This codes for CASSDRVKTEAFF.

The chain carries TRBV2 and TRBJ1-4, with D possibly TRBD1 on 5 matching bases. Trimming stripped 2 bases from V and 2 bases from J, with 9 bases between. The CDR3 is 15 residues long. CDR1 is SNHLY, CDR2 FYNNEI, per germline. CDR3 sequence reads: CASSERGGTNEKLFF. CDR3 bases: TGTGCCAGCAGTGAACGGGGGGGGACTAATGAAAAACTGTTTTTT.

The CDR3 protein is CASSLGTGYDYEQYF. CDR3 nucleotide sequence: TGTGCCAGCAGCTTAGGGACAGGGTACGATTACGAGCAGTACTTC. This chain uses TRBV11-2 with TRBJ2-7, with 8 positions matching TRBD1. J lost 4 bases, V lost 1 base, and 6 bases had no gene match. The CDR3 loop spans 15 amino acids. Germline V gene data show CDR1 as SGHAT and CDR2 as FQNNGV.

The chain employs TRBV5-1 and TRBJ1-4, with no clear D. V lost 4 bases and J 3 bases, leaving 19 bases between the germline ends. CDR3 length: 17 residues. Germline V gene data show CDR1 as SGHRS and CDR2 as YFSETQ. The CDR3 protein is CASSLWEGIGSNEKLFF. Here the CDR3 DNA reads TGCGCCAGCAGCCTGTGGGAGGGCATCGGGTCTAATGAAAAACTGTTTTTT.

The rearrangement uses TRBV6-6 and TRBJ1-1; 7 bases are shared with TRBD1. J gave up 2 bases and V 6 bases, and 9 bases lay outside the gene matches. The length of the CDR3 is 15 residues. Germline loops: CDR1 MNHNY, CDR2 SVGAGI (reference sequence). The CDR3 reads CASRNKQGSNTEAFF. CDR3 DNA sequence: TGTGCCAGCAGGAATAAACAGGGGTCCAACACTGAAGCTTTCTTT.

The chain has TRBV10-1 and TRBJ2-2; TRBD1 agrees at 7 bases. The V gene end was trimmed by 1 base and the J gene end by 2 bases; junction bases not matched to a gene: 4. CDR3 size: 16 residues. The germline V gene encodes CDR1 WNHNN and CDR2 SYGVQD (reference sequence). This CDR3 is CASSEWSGGNTGELFF. The DNA for the CDR3 is TGCGCCAGCAGTGAGTGGTCAGGGGGTAACACCGGGGAGCTGTTTTTT.

The chain combines TRBV6-6 with TRBJ1-2, with 8 bases aligning to TRBD1. With 6 bases clipped from V and 11 bases from J, the junction kept 8 bases outside the gene matches. Germline V CDR1 and CDR2: MNHNY, SVGAGI (reference sequence). CDR3 size: 12 residues. CDR3 nucleotide sequence: TGTGCCAGCAGCCTCGGGACAGGAGGTTACACCTTC. Translating it yields CASSLGTGGYTF.

The chain uses TRBV6-2 or TRBV6-3 and TRBJ2-1, with TRBD1 as a possible D gene (5 bases). CDR1 is MNHEY, CDR2 SVGEGT, per germline. This CDR3 has 14 amino acids. The V and J ends lost 2 bases and 8 bases respectively, with 13 bases between them. CDR3 in DNA: TGTGCCAGCAGTTACCGAGCCCAGGGTGATGAGCAGTTCTTC. Translating gives CASSYRAQGDEQFF.

J is TRBJ2-3 and V is TRBV7-2; the match to TRBD1 covers 9 bases. The CDR3 runs to 15 residues. Germline V gives CDR1 SGHTA, CDR2 FQGNSA. After removal of 5 bases from V and 1 base from J, the junction contained 4 bases not matched to a gene. CDR3 amino acids: CASSTGGAGTDTQYF. DNA of the CDR3: TGTGCCAGCAGCACAGGGGGCGCGGGCACAGATACGCAGTATTTT.

V usage is TRBV12-3 or TRBV12-4 and J usage is TRBJ2-3; 7 bases fit TRBD1. The CDR3 contains 13 residues. The junction had 3 bases not matched to a gene; V was cut back by 3 bases and J by 6 bases. CDR3 sequence (DNA): TGTGCCAGCAGTTTTGGCAGGGGGGATACGCAGTATTTT. Translated, it gives CASSFGRGDTQYF.

The rearrangement uses TRBV6-6 and TRBJ2-2; 14 bases map to TRBD2. The germline CDR1 and CDR2 sequences are MNHNY and SVGAGI (reference sequence). V lost 5 bases to trimming and J lost 0 bases; unmatched junction nucleotides: 8. The length of the CDR3 is 19 residues. CDR3 nucleotide sequence: TGTGCCAGCAGTCCCGCCGGGACTAGCGGGAGAACGAACACCGGGGAGCTGTTTTTT. Protein: CASSPAGTSGRTNTGELFF.

The J gene is TRBJ1-5, the V gene TRBV2; maybe TRBD1 (6 bases). This CDR3 is built from 15 residues. Germline CDR1 is SNHLY and CDR2 is FYNNEI. Trimming shortened V by 10 bases and J by 9 bases, and 25 bases separated the two germline ends. The CDR3 DNA follows: TGTGCCACCTCCTCCGGGACATTGGGGAAGGGGCCCCAGCATTTT. This codes for CATSSGTLGKGPQHF.

CDR3 in DNA: TGTGCCAGCAGCCAAGGGGCGGGAGGATGGGAGACCCAGTACTTC. Its protein is CASSQGAGGWETQYF. The rearrangement uses TRBV3-1 (or the pseudogene TRBV3-2) and TRBJ2-5; 8 bases agree with TRBD2. This CDR3 comprises 15 residues. V was pared by 1 base and J by 5 bases, with 6 bases of the junction left unmatched. Germline CDR1 and CDR2: LGHDT and YNNKEL (reference sequence).

The V gene is TRBV6-2 or TRBV6-3, the J gene TRBJ1-4; TRBD1 aligns across 9 bases. CDR1 is MNHEY and CDR2 is SVGEGT in the germline V gene. The CDR3 spans 15 residues. V lost 2 bases and J lost 8; bases outside the gene matches: 6. The DNA for the CDR3 is TGTGCCAGCAGTTACCCGGACAGGGGACGGGAAAAACTGTTTTTT. Protein product: CASSYPDRGREKLFF.

The chain carries TRBV6-5 and TRBJ1-5; D perhaps matches TRBD1 (5 bases). Germline loops: CDR1 MNHEY, CDR2 SVGAGI. The CDR3 consists of 14 residues. The V and J ends lost 6 bases and 5 bases respectively, with 14 bases between them. The CDR3 DNA reads TGTGCCAGCAGGAGGGTTTCGGGGGATCAGCCCCAGCATTTT. This sequence encodes CASRRVSGDQPQHF.

The chain carries TRBV19 and TRBJ2-2; a possible D gene is TRBD1 (6 bases). Germline values: CDR1 LNHDA, CDR2 SQIVND (reference sequence). V was clipped by 5 bases and J by 3 bases, with 13 bases between them. CDR3 length: 15 amino acids. The CDR3 coding sequence is TGTGCCAGTAGTCAAATCTCAGGGGACACCGGGGAGCTGTTTTTT. Its protein is CASSQISGDTGELFF.

The chain uses TRBV28 and TRBJ2-2, with 9 positions matching TRBD2. Unmatched junction bases numbered 8, after V lost 7 bases and J lost 5 bases. This CDR3 has 15 amino acids. Germline-derived CDR1 and CDR2 are MDHEN and SYDVKM. The CDR3 sequence is CASNIPGLATGELFF. CDR3 coding DNA: TGTGCCAGCAACATCCCCGGACTAGCGACCGGGGAGCTGTTTTTT.

This rearrangement joins TRBV7-2 to TRBJ1-5; D unresolved. Germline V gene data show CDR1 as SGHTA and CDR2 as FQGNSA. This CDR3 region has 15 residues. V lost 5 bases to trimming and J lost 3 bases, with 14 bases between them. CDR3 coding DNA: TGTGCCAGCAGCCTACTAGGGCAGCTCAATCAGCCCCAGCATTTT. As protein: CASSLLGQLNQPQHF.

This clone was counted between two and nine times. V is TRBV5-5 and J is TRBJ2-7; D is perhaps TRBD1 (6 bases). Germline V gene lookup returns CDR1 SGHKS and CDR2 YYEKEE (reference sequence). Trimming shortened V by 7 bases and J by 5 bases, and 19 bases separated the two germline ends. This CDR3 is 14 amino acids long. The CDR3 DNA sequence: TGTGCCAGCCAGATTTCACAGGGTAGGGACGAGCAGTACTTC. Residues: CASQISQGRDEQYF.

The chain has TRBV5-4 and TRBJ1-6; D might be TRBD1 (5 bases). The CDR3 has 16 amino acids. Germline V gives CDR1 SGHNT, CDR2 YYREEE (reference sequence). Trimming took off 4 bases at V and 3 bases at J, with 14 bases between the two ends. CDR3 in DNA: TGTGCCAGCAGCCCTGGTCAGGGCCACTATAATTCACCCCTCCACTTT. The encoded protein is CASSPGQGHYNSPLHF.

J is TRBJ1-1 and V is TRBV7-2; D gene unclear. The CDR3 has 12 amino acids. The germline V gene encodes CDR1 SGHTA and CDR2 FQGNSA. The V end lost 4 bases, the J end lost 2 bases, and 5 bases lay between the germline ends. Here the CDR3 DNA reads TGTGCCAGCAGCTCTTATAACACTGAAGCTTTCTTT. Protein: CASSSYNTEAFF.

The genes are TRBV12-3 or TRBV12-4 and TRBJ1-3; no firm D call. The CDR3 loop spans 11 amino acids. V was pared by 7 bases and J by 3 bases, with 4 bases between. CDR3 in DNA: TGTGCCAGCACGGGTGGAAACACCATATATTTT. Translating gives CASTGGNTIYF.

This clone has a single count. The V call is TRBV7-2, the J call TRBJ2-5, with 9 bases matching TRBD2. V shed 1 base, J shed 5 bases, and the junction held 5 bases outside the gene matches. Germline V CDR1 and CDR2: SGHTA, FQGNSA. This CDR3 has 15 residues. The CDR3 is CASSLGASGVETQYF. The CDR3 DNA is TGTGCCAGCAGCTTAGGGGCTAGCGGGGTTGAGACCCAGTACTTC. The full variable domain, completed using reference TRBV7-2 and TRBJ2-5, is GAGVSQSPSNKVTEKGKDVELRCDPISGHTALYWYRQSLGQGLEFLIYFQGNSAPDKSGLPSDRFSAERTGGSVSTLTIQRTQQEDSAVYLCASSLGASGVETQYFGPGTRLLVL.

The chain couples TRBV7-2 to TRBJ2-3; 7 bases fit TRBD1. The V segment lost 5 bases and the J segment 4 bases; nucleotides outside the gene matches: 15. CDR1 is SGHTA and CDR2 is FQGNSA in the germline V gene. The length of the CDR3 is 17 residues. CDR3 protein: CASSLDRDGLSADTQYF. The CDR3 nucleotides are TGTGCCAGCAGCCTTGACAGGGACGGTCTCAGCGCAGATACGCAGTATTTT.

This clone was picked up one time. This chain joins TRBV15 and TRBJ2-3, with TRBD1 matching over 7 bases. This CDR3 comprises 15 residues. After removal of 0 bases from V and 4 bases from J, the junction contained 4 bases not matched to a gene. Germline loops: CDR1 LNHNV, CDR2 YYDKDF (reference sequence). The CDR3 bases are TGTGCCACCAGCAGAGACCCGACAGGGCCAGATACGCAGTATTTT. Its translation: CATSRDPTGPDTQYF.

This clone was seen repeatedly, ten times or more. The genes are TRBV25-1 and TRBJ2-3; 8 nucleotides match TRBD1. Germline V gene sequence: CDR1 MGHDK, CDR2 SYGVNS. J was trimmed by 0 bases and V by 1 base; bases with no gene match: 3. This CDR3 has 16 residues. The CDR3 bases are TGTGCCAGCAGTGAATGGACAGGGTTTAGCACAGATACGCAGTATTTT. It specifies CASSEWTGFSTDTQYF.

This clone was observed once. V usage is TRBV5-4 and J usage is TRBJ2-5; 7 nucleotides match TRBD1. The CDR3 covers 14 residues. V trimming: 4 bases; J trimming: 3 bases; junction bases outside the gene matches: 6. Germline assignment: CDR1 SGHNT and CDR2 YYREEE (reference sequence). CDR3 DNA sequence: TGTGCCAGCAGCACAACCGGGACAGAAGAGACCCAGTACTTC. Protein product: CASSTTGTEETQYF.